These T cell receptor beta chains were read from a single sample in a study of human T cells and chemical hapten exposure. TCRdb called the RACE reads again in MiXCR, with one record for every CDR3 protein. The sample has 150,000 to 200,000 distinct CDR3 sequences, just under 30% seen once. Sequencing was performed on whole blood, taken in connection with sensitization to the hapten diphenylcyclopropenone (DPC). The receptors derive from a woman in her 30s with alopecia areata. Some clones in this sample may be carry-over from other donors' samples. The CDR3 runs from the conserved cysteine through the conserved F or W. The D gene is left open where the match is weak. Some rows mark clone size as missing; the rest say once, few, many or name a class of expanded clone.

j_call: TRBJ1-1
clone_size: few
d_call: -
v_call: TRBV4-3
cdr3_nt: TGCGCCAGCAGCCAACTGTGGAACACTGAAGCTTTCTTT
cdr3_aa: CASSQLWNTEAFF

j_call: TRBJ2-5
clone_size: -
d_call: TRBD1
v_call: TRBV2
cdr3_nt: TGTGCCAGCAGTGGTACAGGGGGCATCGAGACCCAGTACTTC
cdr3_aa: CASSGTGGIETQYF

j_call: TRBJ2-2
clone_size: -
d_call: -
v_call: TRBV27
cdr3_nt: TGTGCCAGCAGTTTGATCTTCGGGGAGCTGTTTTTT
cdr3_aa: CASSLIFGELFF

j_call: TRBJ1-6
clone_size: few
d_call: -
v_call: TRBV11-1
cdr3_nt: TGTGCCAGCAGCTCCGAATATAATTCACCCCTCCACTTT
cdr3_aa: CASSSEYNSPLHF

j_call: TRBJ2-1
clone_size: few
d_call: -
v_call: TRBV11-2
cdr3_nt: TGTGCCAGCAGCTTAGCACTATACTACAATGAGCAGTTCTTC
cdr3_aa: CASSLALYYNEQFF

j_call: TRBJ1-6
clone_size: many
d_call: -
v_call: TRBV7-2
cdr3_nt: TGTGCCAGCAGCTTATACAGGAGTAATTCACCCCTCCACTTT
cdr3_aa: CASSLYRSNSPLHF

j_call: TRBJ1-6
clone_size: few
d_call: -
v_call: TRBV3-1
cdr3_nt: TGTGCCAGCAGCCAAGATGCGCGGGGGTTCTCACCCCTCCACTTT
cdr3_aa: CASSQDARGFSPLHF

j_call: TRBJ2-1
clone_size: -
d_call: -
v_call: TRBV9
cdr3_nt: TGTGCCAGCAGCGTAGCATCTGGCCTAAGCCCTTTTAGTGAGCAGTTCTTC
cdr3_aa: CASSVASGLSPFSEQFF

j_call: TRBJ2-5
clone_size: -
d_call: -
v_call: TRBV6-6
cdr3_nt: TGTGCCAGCAGTTACTCCCAGCTAGCTAGACCCCGAGAGACCCAGTACTTC
cdr3_aa: CASSYSQLARPRETQYF

j_call: TRBJ1-5
clone_size: few
d_call: -
v_call: TRBV29-1
cdr3_nt: TGCAGCGTTTGGGCCGAGGGGGACAGCAATCAGCCCCAGCATTTT
cdr3_aa: CSVWAEGDSNQPQHF

j_call: TRBJ2-7
clone_size: -
d_call: -
v_call: TRBV6-5
cdr3_nt: TGTGCCAGCAGTTCCCTTACGGGGAGTGTGGGCGAGCAGTACTTC
cdr3_aa: CASSSLTGSVGEQYF

j_call: TRBJ1-4
clone_size: -
d_call: -
v_call: TRBV29-1
cdr3_nt: TGCAGCGTTGGGAAGGACTCTGATGAAAAACTGTTTTTT
cdr3_aa: CSVGKDSDEKLFF

j_call: TRBJ2-1
clone_size: -
d_call: -
v_call: TRBV11-2
cdr3_nt: TGTGCCAGCAGCTTAGTGACTGGGAATGAGCAGTTCTTC
cdr3_aa: CASSLVTGNEQFF

j_call: TRBJ1-2
clone_size: -
d_call: -
v_call: TRBV10-3
cdr3_nt: TGTGCCATCAGTGAGTCGGTCAGGGAGACCTATGGCTACACCTTC
cdr3_aa: CAISESVRETYGYTF

j_call: TRBJ2-7
clone_size: -
d_call: TRBD1
v_call: TRBV25-1
cdr3_nt: TGTGCCAGCAAGGGACAGGGATCCTACGAGCAGTACTTC
cdr3_aa: CASKGQGSYEQYF

j_call: TRBJ2-3
clone_size: few
d_call: TRBD2
v_call: TRBV20-1
cdr3_nt: TGCAGTGCTAGTAGCCGGACTAGCGGGGGGGGTGATACGCAGTATTTT
cdr3_aa: CSASSRTSGGGDTQYF

j_call: TRBJ2-7
clone_size: few
d_call: TRBD1
v_call: TRBV10-1
cdr3_nt: TGCGCCAGCAGCCACCGGACAGGGGTGGGCCAGCAGTACTTC
cdr3_aa: CASSHRTGVGQQYF

j_call: TRBJ2-1
clone_size: -
d_call: -
v_call: TRBV28
cdr3_nt: TGTGCCAGCAGCCCCACTAGTCCCCGGGGTAATGAGCAGTTCTTC
cdr3_aa: CASSPTSPRGNEQFF

j_call: TRBJ2-5
clone_size: few
d_call: -
v_call: TRBV10-3
cdr3_nt: TGTGCCATCAGTGAGTCCCGTGGTTCTCAAGAGACCCAGTACTTC
cdr3_aa: CAISESRGSQETQYF

j_call: TRBJ1-1
clone_size: few
d_call: -
v_call: TRBV5-1
cdr3_nt: TGCGCCAGCAGCTTCAAGGGGGGCGCTGAAGCTTTCTTT
cdr3_aa: CASSFKGGAEAFF